This T cell receptor (beta chain) was sequenced for a study of blood T cell repertoires in COVID-19. V lost 2 bases to trimming and J lost 0 bases, with 9 bases between them. The V gene's germline CDR1 is SGDLS and CDR2 YYNGEE. This CDR3 contains 15 residues. The table came from immunoSEQ multiplex PCR; TCRdb's copy has only in-frame clones and leaves some out. The repertoire has roughly 110,000 clones, more than 80% of them found once; the top ten carry 4% to 6%. This clonotype was obtained from a man aged 40-55 years with active or convalescent COVID-19. Sequences were obtained from peripheral blood. The rearrangement links TRBV9 to TRBJ1-3; D unresolved. In nucleotides, the CDR3 is TGTGCCAGCAGCGTTGGCGGCAACTCTGGAAACACCATATATTTT. The encoded protein is CASSVGGNSGNTIYF.